The 32 T cell receptor beta chains given below trace back to one sample, sequenced in a study of blood T cell repertoires in COVID-19. Measured with immunoSEQ multiplex PCR; TCRdb has only the in-frame clones, and not every one. The sample shows about 40,000 clones, approximately 88% of them seen only once. Input material: peripheral blood. Every receptor here comes from a woman in her 70s with acute or convalescent COVID-19.

This clone has only a few counts. The chain employs TRBV19 and TRBJ2-1; no clear D. Germline CDR1 LNHDA, CDR2 SQIVND (reference sequence). This CDR3 contains 15 residues. The ends were cut back, 5 bases at V and 0 bases at J, with 11 bases in the middle. The CDR3 sequence is CASSLPRSSYNEQFF. Written as DNA, the CDR3 is TGTGCCAGTAGTCTACCCCGGAGCTCCTACAATGAGCAGTTCTTC.

This clone was recorded a few times. J is TRBJ1-1 and V is TRBV5-6; TRBD1 aligns across 10 bases. V shed 4 bases and J 9 bases; nucleotides not matched to a gene: 15. This CDR3 is 16 amino acids long. The V gene's germline CDR1 is SGHDT and CDR2 YYEEEE. The CDR3 sequence: CASSAEGQGPLGKAFF. CDR3 bases: TGTGCCAGCAGCGCGGAGGGACAGGGGCCCTTAGGGAAAGCTTTCTTT.

Here the CDR3 DNA reads TGTGCCATCAGTGTAGGGGGGGACACCGGGGAGCTGTTTTTT. Its translation: CAISVGGDTGELFF. The chain uses TRBV10-3 and TRBJ2-2; D might be TRBD2 (7 bases). V was cut by 4 bases and J by 3 bases, with 9 bases left in between. CDR3 size: 14 residues. Germline lookup yields CDR1 ENHRY and CDR2 SYGVKD.

The chain combines TRBV2 with TRBJ1-1; 7 bases are shared with TRBD1. The CDR3 has 14 residues. CDR1 SNHLY and CDR2 FYNNEI come from the germline V gene. V was pared by 8 bases and J by 4 bases, with 10 bases of the junction left unmatched. CDR3 region: CASRSQGDGTEAFF. The CDR3 region has the DNA TGTGCCAGCCGCTCCCAGGGGGATGGCACTGAAGCTTTCTTT.

Details on this clone: One end of the junction fails to match germline, which may point to a read error. V usage is TRBV24-1 and J usage is TRBJ2-3; 8 nucleotides align to TRBD1. There are 15 residues in the CDR3. Germline V lookup: CDR1 KGHDR, CDR2 SFDVKD. Here the CDR3 DNA reads TGTGCCACCGGTGACCCGGGACAGGAGCCGGATACGCAGTATTTT. This gives the protein CATGDPGQEPDTQYF.

A single count supports this clone. Other DNA sequences in this sample translate to the same CDR3. V gene TRBV6-6 combines with J gene TRBJ1-2, with D possibly TRBD1 on 6 matching bases. Trimming removed 6 bases at V and 2 bases at J, with 10 bases between. The length of the CDR3 is 13 residues. Germline CDR1 MNHNY, CDR2 SVGAGI (reference sequence). CDR3 nucleotides: TGTGCCAGCAGCCGGGACATCAACTATGGCTACACCTTC. Protein product: CASSRDINYGYTF.

The V and J genes are TRBV24-1 and TRBJ2-1; D may be TRBD2 (5 bases). The germline V gene has CDR1 KGHDR and CDR2 SFDVKD. The V end was cut by 1 base, the J end by 6 bases, with 12 bases between. The CDR3 length is 15 residues. CDR3 bases: TGTGCCACCAGTGATTTATGGGGAGTTGGCAATGAGCAGTTCTTC. Its translation is CATSDLWGVGNEQFF.

The chain recombines TRBV12-3 or TRBV12-4 with TRBJ2-1; unclear D gene. The CDR3 sequence is 11 residues long. Trimming took off 2 bases at V and 11 bases at J, with 7 bases between the two ends. As DNA, the CDR3 is TGTGCCAGCAGTTTACAGTTCCAGCAGTTCTTC. Encoded protein: CASSLQFQQFF.

The chain employs TRBV7-6 and TRBJ1-1; D gene unclear. The CDR3 length is 17 residues. The ends were cut back, 1 base at V and 1 base at J, with 16 bases in the middle. CDR1 and CDR2 (germline): SGHVS, FNYEAQ. The CDR3 spells CASSLEGGTSKNTEAFF. The DNA for the CDR3 is TGTGCCAGCAGCTTAGAAGGAGGAACAAGCAAGAACACTGAAGCTTTCTTT.

The chain combines TRBV13 with TRBJ2-7; a weak D match, TRBD1 (5 bases). V was pared by 7 bases and J by 3 bases, with 22 bases between. The germline V gene has CDR1 PRHDT and CDR2 FYEKMQ (reference sequence). This CDR3 comprises 16 residues. In DNA form, the CDR3 reads TGTGCCAGCACCCTCGGTGGACAAGCTTTGGACTACGAGCAGTACGTC. Encoded protein: CASTLGGQALDYEQYV.

The table lists this clone with a few counts. The chain is built from TRBV7-7 and TRBJ2-7, with D possibly TRBD1 on 6 matching bases. In germline, CDR1 is SSHAT, CDR2 FNYEAQ (reference sequence). V was cut by 6 bases and J by 0 bases, with 27 bases left in between. The CDR3 spans 19 residues. CDR3 in DNA: TGTGCCAGCAGACCACCAGGGGAAAGTACCAAGATGAGCTCCTACGAGCAGTACGTC. The encoded protein is CASRPPGESTKMSSYEQYV.

This chain uses TRBV5-1 with TRBJ2-2; D is uncertain. V lost 2 bases to trimming and J lost 3 bases, with 5 bases between them. The CDR3 contains 13 residues. Germline V CDR1 and CDR2: SGHRS, YFSETQ. The CDR3 sequence is CASSLDYTGELFF. The CDR3, as DNA: TGCGCCAGCAGCTTAGACTACACCGGGGAGCTGTTTTTT.

This rearrangement joins TRBV9 to TRBJ1-4; 8 bases are shared with TRBD1. The CDR3 contains 15 residues. V shed 0 bases, J shed 5 bases, and the junction held 3 bases outside the gene matches. CDR1 and CDR2 (germline): SGDLS, YYNGEE. DNA of the CDR3: TGTGCCAGCAGCGTAGGGGACAGGAAGAATGAAAAACTGTTTTTT. Translation gives CASSVGDRKNEKLFF.

CDR3 protein: CASRTMGQGDEKLFF. The CDR3 DNA reads TGTGCCAGCAGGACAATGGGACAGGGAGATGAAAAACTGTTTTTT. The V call is TRBV6-1, the J call TRBJ1-4; 9 nucleotides match TRBD1. This CDR3 is 15 amino acids long. V shed 6 bases, J shed 6 bases, and the junction held 8 bases outside the gene matches. Germline-derived CDR1 and CDR2 are MNHNS and SASEGT.

The chain uses TRBV6-1 and TRBJ2-7; perhaps TRBD2 as D (6 bases). The V gene lost 5 bases and the J gene lost 7 bases, with 12 bases spanning the gap. CDR1 is MNHNS, CDR2 SASEGT, per germline. The CDR3 length is 12 residues. The DNA of the CDR3 is TGTGCCAGCAGTCCGGGAGTGGGTGAGCAGTACGTC. Amino acids: CASSPGVGEQYV.

This clone has only a few counts. V and J are TRBV11-2 and TRBJ2-7; D is perhaps TRBD1 (5 bases). The length of the CDR3 is 13 residues. The V gene's germline CDR1 is SGHAT and CDR2 FQNNGV. Deletions cut 0 bases from V and 7 bases from J, with 10 bases between. As DNA, the CDR3 is TGTGCCAGCAGCTTAGAGGCAGGGTTAGAGCAGTACGTC. It encodes CASSLEAGLEQYV.

This clone was picked up one time. This chain joins TRBV2 and TRBJ2-5, with D possibly matching TRBD2 (7 bases). Between the trimmed V and J ends, which lost 9 bases and 1 base, there was a span of 18 bases. Germline V CDR1 and CDR2: SNHLY, FYNNEI. The CDR3 loop spans 15 amino acids. The DNA of the CDR3 is TGTGCCAGTGGGGGGATCGGGGGGCTCCAAGAGACCCAGTACTTC. Its translation is CASGGIGGLQETQYF.

The chain joins TRBV7-2 to TRBJ2-7; 7 nucleotides line up with TRBD1. Trimming at V came to 5 bases and at J to 7 bases, leaving 14 bases not matched to a gene. This CDR3 is 15 amino acids long. Germline lookup yields CDR1 SGHTA and CDR2 FQGNSA. CDR3: CASSDRDSPPREQYV. CDR3 in DNA: TGTGCCAGCAGCGACCGGGACAGTCCCCCTAGGGAGCAGTACGTC.

This chain connects TRBV19 to TRBJ1-1, with D unclear. Per germline, CDR1 LNHDA and CDR2 SQIVND (reference sequence). The V and J ends lost 0 bases and 5 bases respectively, with 10 bases between them. CDR3 length: 14 residues. The CDR3 region is CASSIDSRETEAFF. CDR3 DNA: TGTGCCAGTAGTATAGATAGTCGGGAGACTGAAGCTTTCTTT.

CDR3 sequence: CATRPSGTASNEQFF. CDR3 in DNA: TGTGCCACCAGACCAAGCGGGACCGCCTCCAATGAGCAGTTCTTC. V usage is TRBV24-1 and J usage is TRBJ2-1; 7 positions agree with TRBD2. This CDR3 spans 15 amino acids. The V segment lost 7 bases and the J segment 6 bases; nucleotides outside the gene matches: 11. From germline, CDR1 is KGHDR and CDR2 SFDVKD.

The V gene is TRBV11-2, the J gene TRBJ2-4; tentatively, D is TRBD2 (5 bases). Germline V lookup: CDR1 SGHAT, CDR2 FQNNGV. The CDR3 is 15 residues long. Trimming cost V 2 bases and J 6 bases, with 14 bases left between them. The CDR3 reads CASSLNSGGRNIQYF. Written as DNA, the CDR3 is TGTGCCAGCAGCTTAAACAGCGGCGGAAGAAACATTCAGTACTTC. The whole variable domain, remainder taken from reference TRBV11-2 and TRBJ2-4, is EAGVAQSPRYKIIEKRQSVAFWCNPISGHATLYWYQQILGQGPKLLIQFQNNGVVDDSQLPKDRFSAERLKGVDSTLKIQPAKLEDSAVYLCASSLNSGGRNIQYFGAGTRLSVL.

The genes are TRBV24-1 and TRBJ2-1; 14 nucleotides match TRBD2. The CDR3 totals 15 residues. The germline V gene encodes CDR1 KGHDR and CDR2 SFDVKD. The V segment lost 4 bases and the J segment 8 bases; nucleotides outside the gene matches: 3. CDR3 sequence reads: CATSEPGLAGDEQFF. CDR3 coding DNA: TGTGCCACCAGTGAACCGGGACTAGCGGGAGATGAGCAGTTCTTC.

The chain recombines TRBV20-1 with TRBJ2-1; D may be TRBD2 (6 bases). CDR1 and CDR2 from the germline V gene are DFQATT and SNEGSKA (reference sequence). Trimming stripped 3 bases from V and 0 bases from J, with 15 bases between. The CDR3 is made up of 16 amino acids. The CDR3: CSASRDSGISYNEQFF. The CDR3, as DNA: TGCAGTGCTAGTAGGGATAGCGGTATCTCCTACAATGAGCAGTTCTTC.

This chain connects TRBV10-3 to TRBJ1-1; no clear D. V shed 0 bases and J shed 3 bases, with 14 bases lying between them. Germline CDR1 and CDR2: ENHRY and SYGVKD. CDR3 length equals 16 residues. CDR3 loop: CAISESSAGSDTEAFF. The CDR3 DNA sequence: TGTGCCATCAGTGAGTCGTCAGCGGGATCCGACACTGAAGCTTTCTTT.

The chain carries TRBV11-2 and TRBJ1-1, with 8 bases matching TRBD1. The V and J ends lost 3 bases and 1 base, in that order; junction bases with no gene match: 13. CDR1 is SGHAT, CDR2 FQNNGV, per germline. This CDR3 has 18 amino acids. The CDR3 coding sequence is TGTGCCAGCAGCTTGAGGGCAGGGGGCGCAGTGGGGAACACTGAAGCTTTCTTT. This translates into CASSLRAGGAVGNTEAFF. Full variable domain (rest looked up from reference TRBV11-2 and TRBJ1-1): EAGVAQSPRYKIIEKRQSVAFWCNPISGHATLYWYQQILGQGPKLLIQFQNNGVVDDSQLPKDRFSAERLKGVDSTLKIQPAKLEDSAVYLCASSLRAGGAVGNTEAFFGQGTRLTVV.

CDR3 region: CASWALDSGNSPLHF. In DNA, the CDR3 is TGTGCCAGCTGGGCTTTGGACAGCGGTAATTCACCCCTCCACTTT. The chain has TRBV6-5 and TRBJ1-6, with D maybe TRBD1 (6 bases). With 8 bases removed from V and 6 bases from J, the gap between germline ends came to 17 bases. Germline assignment: CDR1 MNHEY and CDR2 SVGAGI. The CDR3 is 15 amino acids.

This rearrangement joins TRBV29-1 to TRBJ1-1, with TRBD1 identical over 7 bases. This CDR3 contains 9 residues. Germline CDR1 and CDR2: SQVTM and ANQGSEA. As DNA, the CDR3 is TGCAGTGACAGGGCTGAAGCTTTCTTT. It specifies CSDRAEAFF.

The genes are TRBV7-8 and TRBJ2-2; 7 bases line up with TRBD1. The V gene end was trimmed by 5 bases and the J gene end by 4 bases; junction bases not matched to a gene: 7. Germline lookup yields CDR1 SGHVS and CDR2 FQNEAQ. This CDR3 comprises 15 residues. The CDR3 sequence: CASSQGTVLTGELFF. For the CDR3, the DNA is TGTGCCAGCAGCCAAGGGACAGTACTCACCGGGGAGCTGTTTTTT.

This chain joins TRBV10-3 and TRBJ2-1, with 10 bases identical to TRBD1. Germline trimming cut 0 bases from V and 10 bases from J; bases unmatched to any gene: 6. Germline V gene data show CDR1 as ENHRY and CDR2 as SYGVKD. CDR3 size: 15 residues. The CDR3 here is CAISESGTGVGEQFF. The CDR3 DNA is TGTGCCATCAGTGAGTCTGGGACAGGGGTAGGGGAGCAGTTCTTC.

The rearrangement uses TRBV2 and TRBJ1-2, with no clear D. Trimming stripped 8 bases from V and 3 bases from J, with 19 bases between. CDR3 length equals 15 residues. CDR1 and CDR2 from the germline V gene are SNHLY and FYNNEI. The CDR3 here is CASCDIIRVDYGYTF. The CDR3 nucleotides are TGTGCCAGCTGCGACATTATTCGAGTTGACTATGGCTACACCTTC.

The chain is built from TRBV7-9 and TRBJ2-1; TRBD2 agrees at 7 bases. Trimming cost V 2 bases and J 9 bases; bases outside gene matches: 10. This CDR3 is built from 15 residues. The V gene's germline CDR1 is SEHNR and CDR2 FQNEAQ (reference sequence). The CDR3 sequence: CASSLLGLNSGEQFF. In DNA form, the CDR3 reads TGTGCCAGCAGCTTACTGGGACTAAATTCTGGTGAGCAGTTCTTC. Full variable domain (outside the CDR3, taken from reference TRBV7-9 and TRBJ2-1): DTGVSQNPRHKITKRGQNVTFRCDPISEHNRLYWYRQTLGQGPEFLTYFQNEAQLEKSRLLSDRFSAERPKGSFSTLEIQRTEQGDSAMYLCASSLLGLNSGEQFFGPGTRLTVL.

The chain is built from TRBV5-1 and TRBJ2-2, with 12 bases matching TRBD2. The V and J ends lost 2 bases and 5 bases, in that order; junction bases with no gene match: 1. This CDR3 is built from 15 residues. Germline V CDR1 and CDR2: SGHRS, YFSETQ. Here the CDR3 DNA reads TGCGCCAGCAGCTTACTAGCGGGAGGAACCGGGGAGCTGTTTTTT. Translating it yields CASSLLAGGTGELFF.